This T cell receptor beta chain was sequenced in a study of spatial heterogeneity in lung cancer. Described time point: sample taken at primary tumor resection. This clonotype was counted ten times or more. Each molecule of TCR cDNA was tagged with one unique molecular identifier. TCRdb reprocessed the 5' RACE reads with MiXCR, giving one entry per CDR3 protein. This table has some 38,000 distinct CDR3 sequences, around 3.1% appearing once. V shed 7 bases and J shed 11 bases, with 20 bases lying between them. Germline assignment: CDR1 MNHNS and CDR2 SASEGT. This CDR3 has 13 residues. This sequence originates from a male donor with early-stage non-small cell lung cancer. The rearrangement uses TRBV6-1 and TRBJ1-1; no clear D gene. The specimen comprised normal lung tissue next to the tumor, sampled at surgery. The CDR3 DNA sequence: TGTGCCAGCACTTCGGGTCTTCCTAGGGCGGCTTTCTTT. It is translated as CASTSGLPRAAFF.